This T cell receptor beta chain is drawn from a study of beta chain features in type 1 diabetes (dated by TCRdb to the late 2010s). About the investigation overall: Mean age, gender distribution, total cell number and subset yield were not different between patients and healthy donors. Naive and central memory subsets were obtained from all 28 donors, but regulatory and stem cell-like memory subsets were isolated from only 8 patients and about 8 healthy donors. In the study, TCRB repertoires of sorted circulating CD4+ T cell subsets from recently diagnosed type 1 diabetes patients were compared with those of matched healthy donors. A total of over 95,000,000 sorted cells were examined across all samples, and RNA yield correlated strongly with the number of cells per subset. Study-level results and caveats: At VDJ recombination sites, patients with type 1 diabetes made fewer insertions and deleted more nucleotides, a pattern implying thymic rearrangement abnormalities. The naive, central memory and regulatory TCRB repertoires appeared to resemble one another more closely among patients than among healthy donors. Type 1 diabetes patients showed a moderate but significant shortening of TCRB CDR3 length in all four CD4+ subsets. PCR may preferentially amplify shorter templates, but because patient and control samples were amplified and corrected together, any resulting skew would affect both groups equally. HLA sub-analyses involved small numbers of individuals, so any influence of HLA type on TCRB rearrangement remained unresolved. Sequencing cDNA rather than genomic DNA could over-represent highly expressing activated cells, although activation and CD3 levels did not differ between groups.

The High Capacity cDNA Reverse Transcription Kit was used to reverse transcribe all of the isolated RNA, meaning that expressed TCRB transcripts were what got sequenced. Naive, central memory and regulatory T cell samples underwent deep immunoSEQ sequencing, averaging roughly 3.3 million total reads per sample. Sorted cells were lysed in RLT buffer and RNA was extracted with DNase-treated RNeasy Micro or Mini kits, depending on cell number. To prevent cross-contamination, each cell subset was processed individually, whereas patient and healthy donor samples were processed jointly. The immunoSEQ multiplex PCR was used to amplify TCRB sequences from cDNA, yielding 87-bp fragments that span the CDR3 region. Sequencing of the amplicons was done on the Illumina HiSeq platform. Per the source publication's procedure: PCR bias was corrected computationally using synthetic template baselines, and reads within Hamming distance 2 were collapsed, with unmergeable singletons discarded. Reads were aligned to IMGT to assign V, D and J genes, CDR3 length, and insertions or deletions at six rearrangement sites. Within each subset, clonotype counts were normalized to sorted cell number, after which true diversity and Gini coefficients were computed with the tcR R package. The overlap coefficient, calculated on TCRB nucleotide sequences, was used to measure repertoire sharing. As a proxy for the pre-selection repertoire, out-of-frame TCRB sequences from naive cells were analyzed. TCRdb obtained this table from immuneACCESS and retained in-frame rearrangements with V and J assigned. These tables miss some clones; where compared with another copy, unresolved V genes account for less than half of the shortfall, and the remainder is unexplained. The V and J calls and clone size were taken over from that table, and D and trimming were inferred from the DNA. The sample yields about 360,000 clones; roughly 12% were counted once. The top ten constitute less than 0.02% of the sample.

There are a few counts of this clone. It has no known antigen specificity. No clone much larger than this one lies a single base away; base qualities are absent. Each donor gave one peripheral blood draw, roughly 0.11 L on average, collected into heparinised tubes. Using a panel that included CD45RO, CCR7, CD25, CD127, CD95 and CD27, naive, central memory, regulatory and stem cell-like memory CD4+ T cells were sorted on a BD FACSAria II. All sorted populations exceeded 95% purity. Right away, PBMCs were isolated by Lymphoprep density gradient centrifugation and were stained directly, with no culture step. So that batch effects would be minimized, each experiment stained and sorted samples in pairs, pairing one healthy donor with one patient. Sequences were obtained from naive CD4+ T cells from blood. The cell subset or site label corresponds to: true naive CD4+ T cells. This sequence was found in a man younger than 35 in good health.

The CDR3 has the sequence CAISELRDNEQFF. The DNA reads TGTGCCATCAGTGAGCTCAGGGACAATGAGCAGTTCTTC. The chain links TRBV10-3 with TRBJ2-1, with a tentative D gene TRBD1 over 5 matching bases. The trim is 2 bases for V and 5 bases for J, with a gap of 7 bases between the germline ends. CDR1 and CDR2 (ENHRY, SYGVKD) derive from the germline V gene. Spanning cysteine to phenylalanine, the CDR3 consists of 13 amino acids. Of the read, only the CDR3 DNA is kept; its 39 bases are in frame from base 1.